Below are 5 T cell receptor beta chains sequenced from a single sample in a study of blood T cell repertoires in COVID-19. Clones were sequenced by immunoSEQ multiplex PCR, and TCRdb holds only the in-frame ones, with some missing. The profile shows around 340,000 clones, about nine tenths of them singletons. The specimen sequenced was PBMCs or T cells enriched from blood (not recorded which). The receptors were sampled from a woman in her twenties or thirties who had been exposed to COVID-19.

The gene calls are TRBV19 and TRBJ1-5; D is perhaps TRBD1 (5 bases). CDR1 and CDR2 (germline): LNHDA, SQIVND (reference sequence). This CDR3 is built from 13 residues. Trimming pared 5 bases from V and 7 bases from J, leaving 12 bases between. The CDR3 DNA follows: TGTGCCAGTAGTGGACATCTTTTCCAGCCCCAGCATTTT. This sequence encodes CASSGHLFQPQHF.

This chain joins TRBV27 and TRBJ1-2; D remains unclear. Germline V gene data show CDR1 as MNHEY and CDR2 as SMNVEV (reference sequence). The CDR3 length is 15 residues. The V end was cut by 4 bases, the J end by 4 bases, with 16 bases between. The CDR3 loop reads CASSSPGNGPYGYTF. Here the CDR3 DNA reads TGTGCCAGCAGTTCACCCGGGAACGGTCCCTATGGCTACACCTTC.

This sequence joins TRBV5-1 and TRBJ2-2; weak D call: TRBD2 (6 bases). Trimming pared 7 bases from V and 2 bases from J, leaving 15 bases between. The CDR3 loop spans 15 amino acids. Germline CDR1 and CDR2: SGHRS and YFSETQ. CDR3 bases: TGCGCCAGCTACCTCGGGACTTTAAACACCGGGGAGCTGTTTTTT. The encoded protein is CASYLGTLNTGELFF. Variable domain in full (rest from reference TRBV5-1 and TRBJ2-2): KAGVTQTPRYLIKTRGQQVTLSCSPISGHRSVSWYQQTPGQGLQFLFEYFSETQRNKGNFPGRFSGRQFSNSRSEMNVSTLELGDSALYLCASYLGTLNTGELFFGEGSRLTVL.

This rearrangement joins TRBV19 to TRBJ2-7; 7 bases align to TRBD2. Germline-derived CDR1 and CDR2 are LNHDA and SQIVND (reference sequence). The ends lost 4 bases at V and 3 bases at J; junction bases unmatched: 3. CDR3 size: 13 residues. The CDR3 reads CASSTRDYYEQYF. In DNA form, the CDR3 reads TGTGCCAGTAGTACCCGGGACTACTACGAGCAGTACTTC.

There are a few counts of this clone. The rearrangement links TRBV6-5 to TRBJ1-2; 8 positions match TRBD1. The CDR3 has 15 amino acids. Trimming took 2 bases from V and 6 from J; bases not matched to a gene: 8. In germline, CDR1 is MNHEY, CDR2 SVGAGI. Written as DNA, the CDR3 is TGTGCCAGCAGTTACGGCCAGGGGGCAGGGGATGGCTACACCTTC. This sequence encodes CASSYGQGAGDGYTF.